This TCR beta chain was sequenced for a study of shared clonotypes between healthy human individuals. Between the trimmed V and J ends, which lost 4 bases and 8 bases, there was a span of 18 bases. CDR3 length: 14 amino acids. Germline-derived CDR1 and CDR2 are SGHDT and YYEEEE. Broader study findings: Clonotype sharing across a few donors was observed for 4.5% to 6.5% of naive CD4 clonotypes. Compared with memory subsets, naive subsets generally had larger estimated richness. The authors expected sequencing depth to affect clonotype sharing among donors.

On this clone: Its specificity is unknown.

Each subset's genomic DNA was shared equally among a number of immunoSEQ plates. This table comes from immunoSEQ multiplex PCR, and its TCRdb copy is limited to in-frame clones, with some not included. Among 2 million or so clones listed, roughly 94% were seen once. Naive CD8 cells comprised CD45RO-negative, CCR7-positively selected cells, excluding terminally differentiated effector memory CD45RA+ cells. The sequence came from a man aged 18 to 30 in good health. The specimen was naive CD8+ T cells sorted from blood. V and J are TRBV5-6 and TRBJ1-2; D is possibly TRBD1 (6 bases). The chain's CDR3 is CASSLNPDRDGYTF. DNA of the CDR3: TGTGCCAGCAGCCTGAACCCGGACAGAGACGGCTACACCTTC.